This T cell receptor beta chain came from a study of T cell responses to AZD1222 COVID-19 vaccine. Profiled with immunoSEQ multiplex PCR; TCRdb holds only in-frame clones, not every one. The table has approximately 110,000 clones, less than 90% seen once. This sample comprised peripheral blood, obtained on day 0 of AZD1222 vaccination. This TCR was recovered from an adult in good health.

The CDR3 loop reads CASTKEGRWNQPQHF. The CDR3, as DNA: TGTGCCAGCACAAAGGAGGGACGTTGGAATCAGCCCCAGCATTTT. The rearrangement uses TRBV28 and TRBJ1-5, with D tentatively TRBD1 (5 bases). The CDR3 sequence is 15 residues long. V dropped 7 bases and J dropped 4 bases, with 17 bases sitting between them. Germline-derived CDR1 and CDR2 are MDHEN and SYDVKM.